The clone carrying this TCR beta chain has at least ten counts. These data come from a study of T cells in Graves' hyperthyroidism and ophthalmopathy. RNA transcripts yielded amplified TCR beta CDR3 regions. HTBI primers drove first-round RT-PCR of the TCR CDR3. One entry per CDR3 protein, called by TCRdb with MiXCR from the multiplex PCR reads. The sample consists of hundreds of thousands of distinct CDR3 sequences, over 15% of them appearing once. CDR1 is SGHRS and CDR2 is YFSETQ in the germline V gene. Between the trimmed V and J ends, which lost 4 bases and 6 bases, there was a span of 17 bases. This CDR3 comprises 15 residues.

This chain joins TRBV5-1 and TRBJ2-1; TRBD2 might be the D (6 bases). The clonotype was recovered from a woman between 50 and 59 years old with Graves' hyperthyroidism that later progressed to Graves' ophthalmopathy. Specimen: blood. The CDR3 spells CASSPRPGRSNEQFF. The CDR3 DNA follows: TGCGCCAGCAGCCCCAGGCCAGGGAGGTCCAATGAGCAGTTCTTC.